Sequencing of this TCR beta chain was carried out in a study of OX40 agonist ivuxolimab in advanced cancers. Study-wide points: Average numbers of expanded clones were greater in CD8+ T cells than in CD4+. With doses of 0.1 to 3.0 mg/kg, CD4+ and CD8+ blood T cells had undergone clonal expansion by week 6.

The data were produced by immunoSEQ multiplex PCR, yet TCRdb's version contains in-frame clones alone and is incomplete. The sample has under 70,000 clones, about 89% seen once. With respect to this clone: Its antigen is still unknown.

The sample was CD4+ or CD8+ T cells sorted from blood, taken in a trial of the OX40 agonist ivuxolimab. The sequence was collected from an adult with an advanced solid tumor such as melanoma, head and neck, liver or kidney cancer.

For the CDR3, the DNA is TGTGCCACCAGCAGAGTAGGCGGGGCGCAGTTCTTC. Its translation: CATSRVGGAQFF. The V gene is TRBV15, the J gene TRBJ2-1, with D maybe TRBD2 (6 bases). The CDR3 loop spans 12 amino acids. The germline CDR1 and CDR2 sequences are LNHNV and YYDKDF (reference sequence). V was trimmed by 1 base and J by 12 bases, leaving 10 bases between them.